The entry that follows covers one TCR beta chain sequence. Its antigen remains unknown. These data are taken from a study of T-cell reconstitution after alpha-beta-depleted transplantation in children. Germline V gene lookup returns CDR1 DFQATT and CDR2 SNEGSKA (reference sequence). The V segment lost 2 bases and the J segment 2 bases; nucleotides outside the gene matches: 6. The CDR3 spans 15 residues. Library preparation (for TCRbeta) was performed with unique molecular identifiers. TCRdb reprocessed the PCR reads via MiXCR and lists one record per CDR3 protein. The sample records roughly 420,000 distinct CDR3 sequences, around 16% being singletons. Study-wide results and caveats: Recipient T cells and thymic progenitors that survived gave rise to the high TCRbeta diversity observed at day 60 in some patients. Approximately two months post-transplant, alpha-beta T cells reportedly originated from several hundred expanded graft clones. The main origin of T-cell counts and diversity one year after transplant was newly produced T cells.

The sequenced sample was PBMCs, mostly from graft donor cells, obtained 360 days after TCRalphabeta/CD19-depleted stem cell transplant. The chain links TRBV20-1 to TRBJ2-7, with 10 bases identical to TRBD1. This clonotype originated in a boy younger than two who had a stem cell transplant for Wiskott-Aldrich syndrome, so the T cells may come from the graft donor. The CDR3 is CSARRRDRGPYEQYF. CDR3 coding DNA: TGCAGTGCTAGACGCAGGGACAGGGGCCCCTACGAGCAGTACTTC.